This T cell receptor beta chain was recovered during a study of cytomegalovirus exposure and HLA in healthy donors. On this clone itself: Its antigen is as yet unknown.

V shed 1 base, J shed 6 bases, and the junction held 7 bases outside the gene matches. Germline CDR1 SGHTA, CDR2 FQGNSA. The CDR3 runs 15 residues. Study-level points and caveats: A later analysis linked a missense DCLRE1C variant to TCR beta V- and J-gene trimming. Analyses of presence/absence relied on an assumption of roughly uniform sequencing depth across donors.

PCR involved 60 Vbeta and 13 Jbeta primers. Libraries were prepared by immunoSEQ multiplex PCR; TCRdb keeps only in-frame clonotypes and omits some of them. The repertoire consists of more than 95,000 clones, with about four fifths occurring once and the leading ten covering less than 15%. This TCR came from a woman between 55 and 75 years old in good health and CMV-seropositive. Sequencing input: PBMCs. The chain carries TRBV7-2 and TRBJ1-2, with 8 positions matching TRBD1. The CDR3 DNA sequence: TGTGCCAGCAGCTTAGTTCAGGGGGCCTCTGATGGCTACACCTTC. Its translation is CASSLVQGASDGYTF.